This T cell receptor beta chain appears in the sequencing data of a study of shared clonotypes between healthy human individuals. Libraries were prepared by immunoSEQ multiplex PCR; TCRdb keeps only in-frame clonotypes and omits some of them. The sample has over 750,000 clones; just over 95% are singletons. For this clone: Other DNA sequences from this sample encode an identical CDR3 as well.

Trimming pared 3 bases from V and 4 bases from J, leaving 10 bases between. Germline CDR1 and CDR2: MNHEY and SMNVEV (reference sequence). The CDR3 consists of 13 residues. Naive CD8 isolation took CD45RO-negative cells positively selected for CCR7 and excluded terminally differentiated effector memory CD45RA+ cells. Sequencing input: naive CD8+ T cells sorted from blood. V is TRBV27 and J is TRBJ2-7, with TRBD2 as a possible D gene (6 bases). The sequence was obtained from a young man in good health. The CDR3 loop is CASSLGGGYEQYF. CDR3 in DNA: TGTGCCAGCAGTTTGGGGGGAGGTTACGAGCAGTACTTC.